These 21 T cell receptor beta chains originate from one sample sequenced in a study of blood T cell repertoires in COVID-19. Assay: immunoSEQ multiplex PCR; the TCRdb copy retains only in-frame clones and omits some. The table records over 120,000 clones, about 89% of them present only once. Sequenced: peripheral blood. The origin of the receptors is a man aged 55 to 70 with active or convalescent COVID-19.

This chain uses TRBV15 with TRBJ2-4; TRBD2 agrees at 8 bases. The V gene end was trimmed by 3 bases and the J gene end by 4 bases; junction bases not matched to a gene: 11. The germline V gene has CDR1 LNHNV and CDR2 YYDKDF (reference sequence). The CDR3 is 17 amino acids. The CDR3: CATSSESGSVEKNIQYF. In DNA form, the CDR3 reads TGTGCCACCAGCAGTGAGAGCGGGAGCGTTGAAAAAAACATTCAGTACTTC.

The chain couples TRBV4-2 to TRBJ2-7, with 10 bases identical to TRBD1. The CDR3 length is 16 residues. Germline trimming cut 1 base from V and 1 base from J; bases unmatched to any gene: 4. CDR1 and CDR2 from the germline V gene are LGHNA and YNFKEQ. CDR3 in DNA: TGTGCCAGCAGCCAAGGACCGGGACAGGGGTCCTACGAGCAGTACTTC. It codes for CASSQGPGQGSYEQYF.

The sample holds a few counts of this clone. The rearrangement joins TRBV7-3 to TRBJ2-7; perhaps TRBD2 as D (5 bases). The V end lost 2 bases, the J end lost 2 bases, and 10 bases lay between the germline ends. There are 14 residues in the CDR3. Germline CDR1 SGHTA, CDR2 FQGTGA. In nucleotides, the CDR3 is TGTGCCAGCAGCTTAGATAAAGCGGCCTACGAGCAGTACTTC. Translation: CASSLDKAAYEQYF.

The gene calls are TRBV5-6 and TRBJ1-4, with TRBD1 matching over 7 bases. Germline CDR1 is SGHDT and CDR2 is YYEEEE. With 2 bases clipped from V and 7 bases from J, the junction kept 5 bases outside the gene matches. This CDR3 has 14 residues. DNA for the CDR3: TGTGCCAGCAGCTTTGACAGGGCGGCTGAAAAACTGTTTTTT. This sequence encodes CASSFDRAAEKLFF. Together with reference TRBV5-6 and TRBJ1-4, the CDR3 gives the full variable domain: DAGVTQSPTHLIKTRGQQVTLRCSPKSGHDTVSWYQQALGQGPQFIFQYYEEEERQRGNFPDRFSGHQFPNYSSELNVNALLLGDSALYLCASSFDRAAEKLFFGSGTQLSVL.

The chain is built from TRBV7-3 and TRBJ2-3, with D tentatively TRBD1 (5 bases). Trimming pared 4 bases from V and 4 bases from J, leaving 18 bases between. CDR3 length equals 16 residues. Germline CDR1 is SGHTA and CDR2 is FQGTGA. The CDR3 coding sequence is TGTGCCAGCAGCTCCTCCCAGGGTAGTTGGGCAGATACGCAGTATTTT. Its protein product is CASSSSQGSWADTQYF.

This sequence joins TRBV30 and TRBJ1-4, with D tentatively TRBD1 (6 bases). The CDR3 contains 16 residues. The germline CDR1 and CDR2 sequences are GTSNPN and SVGIG (reference sequence). The V and J ends lost 2 bases and 4 bases respectively, with 17 bases between them. The CDR3 DNA reads TGTGCCTGGAGTAGAGAAGGGGGTCGGGGTAATGAAAAACTGTTTTTT. Its protein product is CAWSREGGRGNEKLFF.

This sequence joins TRBV7-8 and TRBJ2-2, with D perhaps matching TRBD2 (5 bases). The germline V and J ends were trimmed by 5 bases and 6 bases, with 13 bases remaining between them. Per germline, CDR1 SGHVS and CDR2 FQNEAQ. The CDR3 is made up of 14 amino acids. This CDR3 is CASSRDAGAGELFF. The DNA of the CDR3 is TGTGCCAGCAGCCGAGATGCGGGTGCCGGGGAGCTGTTTTTT. Filled out from reference TRBV7-8 and TRBJ2-2, the complete variable domain reads GAGVSQSPRYKVAKRGQDVALRCDPISGHVSLFWYQQALGQGPEFLTYFQNEAQLDKSGLPSDRFFAERPEGSVSTLKIQRTQQEDSAVYLCASSRDAGAGELFFGEGSRLTVL.

The rearrangement joins TRBV6-5 to TRBJ2-1; 8 bases align to TRBD2. The ends lost 5 bases at V and 0 bases at J; junction bases unmatched: 3. This CDR3 is built from 15 residues. CDR1 and CDR2 from the germline V gene are MNHEY and SVGAGI. The CDR3 spells CASSPGGTSYNEQFF. In DNA, the CDR3 is TGTGCCAGCAGTCCGGGGGGGACCTCCTACAATGAGCAGTTCTTC.

The rearrangement links TRBV4-3 to TRBJ2-2, with 7 bases that match TRBD1. Germline loops: CDR1 LGHNA, CDR2 YSLEER. Trimming at V came to 0 bases and at J to 7 bases, leaving 8 bases not matched to a gene. The CDR3 has 16 residues. CDR3 residues: CASSQDSRGRSGELFF. The CDR3 DNA reads TGCGCCAGCAGCCAAGATAGTAGGGGGCGAAGCGGGGAGCTGTTTTTT.

V is TRBV13 and J is TRBJ2-3; the match to TRBD2 covers 7 bases. J gave up 2 bases and V 2 bases, and 10 bases lay outside the gene matches. This CDR3 contains 17 residues. Germline V gene sequence: CDR1 PRHDT, CDR2 FYEKMQ (reference sequence). CDR3 nucleotide sequence: TGTGCCAGCAGCTTAACGGGGGAGGGACCATACACAGATACGCAGTATTTT. Amino acids: CASSLTGEGPYTDTQYF.

This clone has more than one count but fewer than ten. V is TRBV7-9 and J is TRBJ2-3, with D uncertain. Germline-derived CDR1 and CDR2 are SEHNR and FQNEAQ (reference sequence). The CDR3 totals 14 residues. Trimming shortened V by 1 base and J by 0 bases, and 5 bases separated the two germline ends. The chain's CDR3 is CASSLDGSTDTQYF. In DNA form, the CDR3 reads TGTGCCAGCAGCTTAGACGGTAGCACAGATACGCAGTATTTT. Full variable domain (remainder filled in from reference TRBV7-9 and TRBJ2-3): DTGVSQNPRHKITKRGQNVTFRCDPISEHNRLYWYRQTLGQGPEFLTYFQNEAQLEKSRLLSDRFSAERPKGSFSTLEIQRTEQGDSAMYLCASSLDGSTDTQYFGPGTRLTVL.

V is TRBV30 and J is TRBJ1-1; 8 bases match TRBD1. This CDR3 has 17 amino acids. V shed 1 base, J shed 1 base, and the junction held 11 bases outside the gene matches. The germline CDR1 and CDR2 sequences are GTSNPN and SVGIG (reference sequence). The CDR3 reads CAWSGRLGQGGNTEAFF. The CDR3 DNA reads TGTGCCTGGAGTGGGCGCCTCGGACAGGGAGGGAACACTGAAGCTTTCTTT. Filled out from reference TRBV30 and TRBJ1-1, the complete variable domain reads SQTIHQWPATLVQPVGSPLSLECTVEGTSNPNLYWYRQAAGRGLQLLFYSVGIGQISSEVPQNLSASRPQDRQFILSSKKLLLSDSGFYLCAWSGRLGQGGNTEAFFGQGTRLTVV.

V gene TRBV4-2 combines with J gene TRBJ2-3; TRBD2 agrees at 8 bases. Germline V CDR1 and CDR2: LGHNA, YNFKEQ. Trimming at V came to 1 base and at J to 10 bases, leaving 13 bases not matched to a gene. This CDR3 spans 16 amino acids. In nucleotides, the CDR3 is TGTGCCAGCAGCCAAGGGCCTAGCGGGCCAACGCACGCGCAGTATTTT. This gives the protein CASSQGPSGPTHAQYF.

For the CDR3, the DNA is TGTGCCAGCAGTTTGAGCAGGGGGCTCGACGAGCAGTACTTC. Amino acids: CASSLSRGLDEQYF. The chain has TRBV28 and TRBJ2-7; 8 bases agree with TRBD1. The CDR3 consists of 14 residues. Trimming removed 3 bases from V and 5 bases from J; junction bases left unmatched: 6. In germline, CDR1 is MDHEN, CDR2 SYDVKM.

The chain couples TRBV5-8 to TRBJ2-2; 9 bases match TRBD1. The ends lost 2 bases at V and 6 bases at J; junction bases unmatched: 5. The CDR3 totals 15 residues. Per germline, CDR1 SGHTS and CDR2 YDEGEE. The CDR3 sequence: CASSLNRGPPGELFF. The CDR3 bases are TGTGCCAGCAGCTTAAACAGGGGGCCACCCGGGGAGCTGTTTTTT.

This chain joins TRBV4-2 and TRBJ2-6, with D maybe TRBD2 (5 bases). The ends were cut back, 1 base at V and 4 bases at J, with 14 bases in the middle. This CDR3 has 17 residues. Germline V gene data show CDR1 as LGHNA and CDR2 as YNFKEQ. CDR3 nucleotide sequence: TGTGCCAGCAGCCAAGGAAAAGGGAGTTCCGGGGCCAACGTCCTGACTTTC. This translates into CASSQGKGSSGANVLTF.

The gene calls are TRBV13 and TRBJ2-5; possible D gene TRBD2, 5 bases. V lost 4 bases and J 0 bases, leaving 9 bases between the germline ends. Germline values: CDR1 PRHDT, CDR2 FYEKMQ (reference sequence). This CDR3 has 14 residues. The CDR3 DNA is TGTGCCAGCAGCTCCAGCGGTTACCAAGAGACCCAGTACTTC. Translated, it gives CASSSSGYQETQYF.

The rearrangement uses TRBV28 and TRBJ1-4, with 8 bases matching TRBD1. CDR3 size: 15 residues. Per germline, CDR1 MDHEN and CDR2 SYDVKM. Losses at the gene ends were 6 bases for V and 3 bases for J; bases not matched to a gene: 6. This CDR3 is CASSPGGSANEKLFF. For the CDR3, the DNA is TGTGCCAGCAGCCCAGGGGGCTCTGCTAATGAAAAACTGTTTTTT.

The rearrangement joins TRBV6-5 to TRBJ2-7, with D unclear. Germline CDR1 reads MNHEY; CDR2 reads SVGAGI. The CDR3 sequence is 14 residues long. Trimming removed 6 bases at V and 3 bases at J, with 15 bases between. CDR3 region: CASRARQPSYEQYF. Here the CDR3 DNA reads TGTGCCAGCAGGGCCCGACAACCAAGCTACGAGCAGTACTTC.

This sequence joins TRBV5-1 and TRBJ1-2; TRBD1 might be the D (5 bases). CDR3 size: 15 residues. The germline gives CDR1 SGHRS, CDR2 YFSETQ. V lost 0 bases, J lost 0 bases, and 9 bases lay in between. As DNA, the CDR3 is TGCGCCAGCAGCTTGGTCGGGGGATCTAACTATGGCTACACCTTC. It encodes CASSLVGGSNYGYTF.

The rearrangement joins TRBV3-1 (or the pseudogene TRBV3-2) to TRBJ1-1; unclear D gene. V gave up 1 base and J gave up 11 bases, with 11 bases separating them. This CDR3 has 12 amino acids. CDR1 is LGHDT, CDR2 YNNKEL, per germline (reference sequence). The CDR3 is CASSQGGPKAFF. The CDR3 DNA reads as TGTGCCAGCAGCCAAGGAGGTCCGAAGGCTTTCTTT.